A selection of T cell receptor beta chains follows, all from one sample in a study of memory CD4+ T cells and cytomegalovirus serostatus. Profiled with immunoSEQ multiplex PCR; TCRdb holds only in-frame clones, not every one. The sample lists about 60,000 clones, roughly 80% occurring once. The specimen was memory CD4+ T cells from blood. These receptors all stem from an adult in good health and CMV-seronegative. CDR3s include the opening cysteine and the closing phenylalanine or tryptophan. A D gene is named only where the DNA matches it firmly. Part of the rows lack a size; the others show once, few, many or a class for expanded clones.

j_call v_call d_call clone_size cdr3_aa cdr3_nt
TRBJ2-5 TRBV6-5 TRBD1 NA CASSYSGTGRGETQYF TGTGCCAGCAGTTACTCGGGGACAGGGAGGGGAGAGACCCAGTACTTC
TRBJ1-5 TRBV19 TRBD1 NA CASSIIPGGNNQPQHF TGTGCCAGTAGTATTATCCCAGGGGGGAACAATCAGCCCCAGCATTTT
TRBJ1-4 TRBV30 NA NA CAWSVGGANEKLFF TGTGCCTGGAGTGTAGGAGGGGCTAATGAAAAACTGTTTTTT
TRBJ1-1 TRBV19 NA NA CASSKGRGETEAFF TGTGCCAGTAGTAAGGGTAGGGGCGAAACTGAAGCTTTCTTT
TRBJ1-5 TRBV5-3 NA NA CARSLSRTCPPSSNQPQHF TGTGCCAGAAGCTTGAGCAGGACATGTCCACCCAGTAGCAATCAGCCCCAGCATTTT
TRBJ2-5 TRBV7-3 TRBD1 once CASSRGTGETQYF TGTGCCAGCAGCCGCGGGACAGGAGAGACCCAGTACTTC
TRBJ2-3 TRBV7-9 NA once CASSKGGDQPQYF TGTGCCAGCAGCAAGGGGGGGGATCAGCCCCAGTATTTT
TRBJ2-6 TRBV25-1 NA NA CASGGVSGANVLTF TGTGCCAGCGGAGGGGTATCCGGGGCCAACGTCCTGACTTTC
TRBJ2-3 TRBV11-1 NA NA CASSSDSHTDTQYF TGTGCCAGCAGCTCGGACAGCCACACAGATACGCAGTATTTT
TRBJ1-2 TRBV28 NA once CASSLNQEGGYTF TGTGCCAGCAGTCTCAACCAAGAGGGAGGCTACACCTTC
TRBJ1-6 TRBV5-1 NA NA CASSLGANSPLHF TGCGCCAGCAGCTTGGGGGCTAATTCACCCCTCCACTTT
TRBJ1-5 TRBV15 NA NA CATDSGVHGQPQHF TGTGCCACCGACTCAGGGGTTCACGGGCAGCCCCAGCATTTT
TRBJ2-7 TRBV7-2 NA NA CASSSSRVTEQYF TGTGCCAGCAGCTCAAGCCGGGTTACCGAGCAGTACTTC
TRBJ2-1 TRBV27 TRBD2 NA CASMMGRTSGSKYEQFF TGTGCCAGCATGATGGGACGGACTAGCGGGAGTAAATATGAGCAGTTCTTC
TRBJ2-7 TRBV6-5 TRBD1 NA CASRAGTGVHEQYF TGTGCCAGCAGGGCCGGGACAGGGGTCCACGAGCAGTACTTC
TRBJ2-2 TRBV29-1 NA NA CSVDGRGTGELFF TGCAGCGTTGATGGCAGGGGCACCGGGGAGCTGTTTTTT
TRBJ1-3 TRBV30 NA once CAWGRGVNTIYF TGTGCCTGGGGACGGGGGGTAAACACCATATATTTT
TRBJ1-2 TRBV10-3 NA NA CASSAPAYGYTF TGTGCCTCCTCTGCTCCCGCTTATGGCTACACCTTC
TRBJ2-5 TRBV10-3 TRBD1 NA CATLPRQGGETQYF TGTGCCACCCTCCCCCGACAGGGGGGGGAGACCCAGTACTTC
TRBJ1-1 TRBV11-2 TRBD1 NA CASSSPGQGGAFF TGTGCCAGCAGCTCCCCGGGACAGGGGGGGGCTTTCTTT